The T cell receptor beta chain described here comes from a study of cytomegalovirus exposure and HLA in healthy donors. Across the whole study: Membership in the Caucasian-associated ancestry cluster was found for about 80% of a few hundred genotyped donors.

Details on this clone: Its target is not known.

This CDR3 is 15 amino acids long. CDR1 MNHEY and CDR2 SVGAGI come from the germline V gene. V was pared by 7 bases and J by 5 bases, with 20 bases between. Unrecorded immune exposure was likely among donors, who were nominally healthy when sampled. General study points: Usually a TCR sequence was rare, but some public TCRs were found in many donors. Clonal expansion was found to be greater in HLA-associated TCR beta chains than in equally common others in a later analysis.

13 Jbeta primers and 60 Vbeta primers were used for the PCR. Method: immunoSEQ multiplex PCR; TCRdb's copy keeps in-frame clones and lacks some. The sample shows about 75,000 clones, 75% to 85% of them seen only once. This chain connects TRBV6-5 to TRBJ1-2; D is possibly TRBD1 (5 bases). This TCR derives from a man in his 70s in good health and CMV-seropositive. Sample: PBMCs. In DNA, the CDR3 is TGTGCCAGCAAAGCCCAGGGCTCCGGGGGGTATGGCTACACCTTC. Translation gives CASKAQGSGGYGYTF.